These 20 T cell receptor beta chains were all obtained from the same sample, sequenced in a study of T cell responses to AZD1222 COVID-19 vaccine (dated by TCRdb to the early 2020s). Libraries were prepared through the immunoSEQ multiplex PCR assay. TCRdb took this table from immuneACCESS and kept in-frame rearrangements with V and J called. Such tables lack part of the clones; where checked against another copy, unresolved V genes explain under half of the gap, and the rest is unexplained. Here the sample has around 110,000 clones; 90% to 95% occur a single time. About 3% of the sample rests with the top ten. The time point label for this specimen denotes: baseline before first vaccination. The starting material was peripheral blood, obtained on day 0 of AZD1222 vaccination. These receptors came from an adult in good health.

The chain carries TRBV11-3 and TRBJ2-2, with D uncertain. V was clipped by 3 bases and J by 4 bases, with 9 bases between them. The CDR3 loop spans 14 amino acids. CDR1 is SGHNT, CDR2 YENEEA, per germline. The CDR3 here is CASSFQTATGELFF. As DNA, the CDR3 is TGTGCCAGCAGCTTTCAGACTGCCACCGGGGAGCTGTTTTTT.

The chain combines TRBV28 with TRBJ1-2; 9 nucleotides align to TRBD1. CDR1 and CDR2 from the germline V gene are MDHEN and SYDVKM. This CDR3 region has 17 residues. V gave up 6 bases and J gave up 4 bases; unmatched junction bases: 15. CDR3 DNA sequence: TGTGCCAGCAGCCTGGCGGGACAGGGAACTTCTCTCTATGGCTACACCTTC. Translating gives CASSLAGQGTSLYGYTF.

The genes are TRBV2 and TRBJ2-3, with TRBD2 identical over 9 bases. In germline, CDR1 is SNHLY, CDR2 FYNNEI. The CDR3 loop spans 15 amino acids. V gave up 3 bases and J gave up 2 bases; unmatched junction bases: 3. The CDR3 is CASSDTSGYTDTQYF. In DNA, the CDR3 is TGTGCCAGCAGTGATACTAGCGGGTACACAGATACGCAGTATTTT.

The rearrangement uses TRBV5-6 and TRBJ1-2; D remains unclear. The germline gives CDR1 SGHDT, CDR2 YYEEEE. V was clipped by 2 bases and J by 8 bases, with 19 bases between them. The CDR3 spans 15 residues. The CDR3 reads CASSLGLGNFVGYTF. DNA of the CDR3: TGTGCCAGCAGCTTAGGACTGGGAAACTTCGTAGGCTACACCTTC.

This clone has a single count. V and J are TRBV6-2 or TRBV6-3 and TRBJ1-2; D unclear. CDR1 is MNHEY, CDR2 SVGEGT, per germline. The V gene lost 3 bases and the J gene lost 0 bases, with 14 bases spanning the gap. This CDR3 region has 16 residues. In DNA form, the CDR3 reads TGTGCCAGCAGTTATGGATTTCCACCGTCTAACTATGGCTACACCTTC. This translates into CASSYGFPPSNYGYTF.

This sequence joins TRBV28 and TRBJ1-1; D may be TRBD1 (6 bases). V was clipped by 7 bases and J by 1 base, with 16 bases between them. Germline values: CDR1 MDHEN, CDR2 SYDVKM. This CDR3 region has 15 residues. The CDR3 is CASTFATRGNTEAFF. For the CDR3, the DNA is TGTGCCAGCACCTTCGCTACCAGGGGGAACACTGAAGCTTTCTTT.

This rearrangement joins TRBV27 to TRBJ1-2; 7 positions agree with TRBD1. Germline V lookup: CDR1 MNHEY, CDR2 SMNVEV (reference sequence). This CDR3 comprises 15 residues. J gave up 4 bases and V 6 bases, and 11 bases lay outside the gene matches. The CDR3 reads CASRNQGETLYGYTF. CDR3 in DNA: TGTGCCAGCAGAAACCAGGGGGAAACCCTCTATGGCTACACCTTC.

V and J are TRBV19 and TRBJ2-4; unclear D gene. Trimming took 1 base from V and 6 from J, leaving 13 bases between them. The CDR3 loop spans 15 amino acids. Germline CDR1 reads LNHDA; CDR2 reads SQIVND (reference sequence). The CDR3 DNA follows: TGTGCCAGTAGTATAGGTGTACGATTCCGAAACATTCAGTACTTC. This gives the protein CASSIGVRFRNIQYF.

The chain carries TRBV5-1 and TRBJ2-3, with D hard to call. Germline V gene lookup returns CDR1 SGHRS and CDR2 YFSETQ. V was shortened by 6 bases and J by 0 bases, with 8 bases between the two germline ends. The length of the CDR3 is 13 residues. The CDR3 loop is CASTTGSTDTQYF. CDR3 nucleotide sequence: TGCGCCAGCACTACTGGAAGCACAGATACGCAGTATTTT.

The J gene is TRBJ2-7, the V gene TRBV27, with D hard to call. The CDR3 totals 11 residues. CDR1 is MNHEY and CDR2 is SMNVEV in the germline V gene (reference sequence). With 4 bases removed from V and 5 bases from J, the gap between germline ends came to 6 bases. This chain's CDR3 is CASSWENEQYF. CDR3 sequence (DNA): TGTGCCAGCAGTTGGGAAAACGAGCAGTACTTC.

The chain's CDR3 is CASSLSLVGSGDRGLDEQYF. The CDR3 DNA sequence: TGTGCCAGCAGTTTGAGTTTGGTGGGCTCGGGGGACAGGGGGCTGGACGAGCAGTACTTC. The V call is TRBV28, the J call TRBJ2-7, with 12 bases that match TRBD1. In germline, CDR1 is MDHEN, CDR2 SYDVKM. Germline trimming cut 3 bases from V and 5 bases from J; bases unmatched to any gene: 20. The CDR3 consists of 20 residues.

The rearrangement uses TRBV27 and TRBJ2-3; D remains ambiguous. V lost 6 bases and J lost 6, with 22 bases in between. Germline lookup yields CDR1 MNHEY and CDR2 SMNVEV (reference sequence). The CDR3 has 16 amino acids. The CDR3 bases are TGTGCCAGCAGCCCGCGAACAGCTCTGCATGCGGATACGCAGTATTTT. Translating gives CASSPRTALHADTQYF.

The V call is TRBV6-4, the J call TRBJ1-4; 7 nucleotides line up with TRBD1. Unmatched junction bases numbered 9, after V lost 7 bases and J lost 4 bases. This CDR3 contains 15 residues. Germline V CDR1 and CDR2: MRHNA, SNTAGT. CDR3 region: CASNRTGGYNEKLFF. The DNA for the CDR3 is TGTGCCAGCAACAGGACAGGCGGGTATAATGAAAAACTGTTTTTT.

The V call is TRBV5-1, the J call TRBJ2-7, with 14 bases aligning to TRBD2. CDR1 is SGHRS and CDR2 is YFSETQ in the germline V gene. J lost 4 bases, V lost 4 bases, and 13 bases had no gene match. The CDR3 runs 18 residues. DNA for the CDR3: TGCGCCAGCAGCGTCCTGACTAGCGGGAGGGCCGGCCCTTACGAGCAGTACTTC. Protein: CASSVLTSGRAGPYEQYF.

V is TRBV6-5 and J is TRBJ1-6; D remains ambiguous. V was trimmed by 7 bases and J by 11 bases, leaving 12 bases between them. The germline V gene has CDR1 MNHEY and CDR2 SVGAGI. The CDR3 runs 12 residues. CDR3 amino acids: CASMMEDPPLHF. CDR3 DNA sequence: TGTGCCAGCATGATGGAGGATCCACCCCTCCACTTT.

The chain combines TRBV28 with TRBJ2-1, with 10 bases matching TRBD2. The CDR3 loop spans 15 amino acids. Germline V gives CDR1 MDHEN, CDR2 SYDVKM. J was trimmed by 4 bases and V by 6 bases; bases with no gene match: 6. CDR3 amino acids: CASRLGLASYNEQFF. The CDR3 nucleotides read TGTGCCAGCAGATTGGGACTAGCGTCTTACAATGAGCAGTTCTTC.

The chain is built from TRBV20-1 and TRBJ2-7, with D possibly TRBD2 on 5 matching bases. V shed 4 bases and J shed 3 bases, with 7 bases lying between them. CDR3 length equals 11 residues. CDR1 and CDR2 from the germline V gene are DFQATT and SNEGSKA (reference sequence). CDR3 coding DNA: TGCAGTGCTACGCGGGTCTACGAGCAGTACTTC. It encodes CSATRVYEQYF.

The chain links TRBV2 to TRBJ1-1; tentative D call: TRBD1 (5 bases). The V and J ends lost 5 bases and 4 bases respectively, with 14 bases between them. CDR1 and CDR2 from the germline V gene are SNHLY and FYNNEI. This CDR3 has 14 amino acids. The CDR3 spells CASSNRAGGTEAFF. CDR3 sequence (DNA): TGTGCCAGCAGTAATAGGGCTGGGGGCACTGAAGCTTTCTTT.

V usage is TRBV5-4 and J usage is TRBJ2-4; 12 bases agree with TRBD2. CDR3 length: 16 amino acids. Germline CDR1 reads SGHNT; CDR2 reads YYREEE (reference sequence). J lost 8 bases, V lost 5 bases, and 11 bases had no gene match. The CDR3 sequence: CASRTLAGGPGDIQYF. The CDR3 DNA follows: TGTGCCAGCAGAACGCTAGCGGGAGGGCCTGGGGACATTCAGTACTTC.

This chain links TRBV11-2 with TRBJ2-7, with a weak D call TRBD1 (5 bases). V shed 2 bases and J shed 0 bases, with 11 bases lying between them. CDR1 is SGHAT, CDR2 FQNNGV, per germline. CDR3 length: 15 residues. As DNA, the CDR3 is TGTGCCAGCAGCTTACCCCAGGGTCTCTCCTACGAGCAGTACTTC. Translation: CASSLPQGLSYEQYF.